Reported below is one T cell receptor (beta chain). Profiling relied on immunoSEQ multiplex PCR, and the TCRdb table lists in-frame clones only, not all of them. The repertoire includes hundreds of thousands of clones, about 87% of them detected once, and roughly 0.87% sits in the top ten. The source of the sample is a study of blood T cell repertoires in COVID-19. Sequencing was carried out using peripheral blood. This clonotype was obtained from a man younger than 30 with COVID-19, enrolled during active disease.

CDR3 amino acids: CASSLVVGAYNEQFF. For the CDR3, the DNA is TGTGCCAGCAGCTTGGTGGTGGGAGCCTACAATGAGCAGTTCTTC. This rearrangement joins TRBV5-4 to TRBJ2-1, with D maybe TRBD2 (5 bases). CDR3 length: 15 residues. The germline CDR1 and CDR2 sequences are SGHNT and YYREEE (reference sequence). V lost 0 bases, J lost 2 bases, and 9 bases lay in between.